The source of this TCR beta chain is a study of blood T cell repertoires in COVID-19. For the study at large: COVID-19 samples collected from the United States, Italy and Spain covered acute and convalescent phases. The analysed material was cDNA or gDNA that came from T cells, B-cell-depleted T cells, or PBMCs.

Enrolment of Seattle patients took place during active infection, and they were followed longitudinally. This clone was counted once. Trimming removed 2 bases at V and 14 bases at J, with 16 bases between. Germline assignment: CDR1 MNHEY and CDR2 SVGEGT. The CDR3 loop spans 14 amino acids. As processed by the authors: Amplification of reference gene primers was used by the study to estimate nucleated cell counts. Sequencing was performed with immunoSEQ multiplex PCR; in TCRdb, only in-frame clones are kept and a portion is missing. V and J calls and clone size are copied from that table; D and trimming were computed from the DNA. The sample lists roughly 230,000 clones, roughly 90% occurring once.

The clonotype comes from a woman aged 55-69 years with COVID-19, enrolled during active disease. The sequenced material came from peripheral blood. The gene calls are TRBV6-2 or TRBV6-3 and TRBJ1-6; no clear D gene. The CDR3 is CASSYTPLVGALHF. In nucleotides, the CDR3 is TGTGCCAGCAGTTACACCCCGCTCGTCGGGGCCCTCCACTTT.